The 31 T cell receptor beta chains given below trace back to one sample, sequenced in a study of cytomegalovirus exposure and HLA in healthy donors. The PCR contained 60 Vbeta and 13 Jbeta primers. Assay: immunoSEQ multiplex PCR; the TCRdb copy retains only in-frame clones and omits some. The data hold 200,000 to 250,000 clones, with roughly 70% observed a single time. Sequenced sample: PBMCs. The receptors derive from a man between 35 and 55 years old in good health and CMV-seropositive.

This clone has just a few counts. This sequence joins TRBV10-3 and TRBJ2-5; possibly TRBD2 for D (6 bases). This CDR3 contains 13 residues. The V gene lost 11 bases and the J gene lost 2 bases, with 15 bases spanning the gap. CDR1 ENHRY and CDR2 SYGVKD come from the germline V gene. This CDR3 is CAAAGTDQETQYF. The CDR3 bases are TGTGCCGCCGCGGGGACGGATCAAGAGACCCAGTACTTC.

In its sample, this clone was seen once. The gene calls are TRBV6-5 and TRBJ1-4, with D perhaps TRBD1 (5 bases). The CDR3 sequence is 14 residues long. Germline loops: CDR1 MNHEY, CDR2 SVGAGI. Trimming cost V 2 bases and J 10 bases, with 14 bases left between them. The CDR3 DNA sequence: TGTGCCAGCAGTTACCGGGGGACGGGCGGAAAACTGTTTTTT. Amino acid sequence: CASSYRGTGGKLFF.

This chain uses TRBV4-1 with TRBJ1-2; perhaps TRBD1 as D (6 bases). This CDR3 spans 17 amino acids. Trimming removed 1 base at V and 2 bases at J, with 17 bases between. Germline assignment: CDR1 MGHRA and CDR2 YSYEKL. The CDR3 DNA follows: TGCGCCAGCAGCCAAGTATCCGGTCCAGGGGCGAACTATGGCTACACCTTC. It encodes CASSQVSGPGANYGYTF.

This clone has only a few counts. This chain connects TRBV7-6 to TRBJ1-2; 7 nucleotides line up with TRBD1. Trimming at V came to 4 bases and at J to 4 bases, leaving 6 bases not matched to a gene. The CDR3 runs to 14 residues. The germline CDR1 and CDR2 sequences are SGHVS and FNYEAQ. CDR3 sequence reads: CASSSRQGPYGYTF. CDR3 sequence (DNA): TGTGCCAGCAGCTCTCGACAGGGCCCCTATGGCTACACCTTC.

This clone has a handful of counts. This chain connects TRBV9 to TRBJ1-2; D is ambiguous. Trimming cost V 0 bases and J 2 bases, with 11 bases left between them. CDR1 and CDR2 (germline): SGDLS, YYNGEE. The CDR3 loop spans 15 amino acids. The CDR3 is CASSVGGSPNYGYTF. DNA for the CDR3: TGTGCCAGCAGCGTAGGAGGGAGCCCAAACTATGGCTACACCTTC.

CDR3 bases: TGTGCCACCAGCGGTTCTTGGACAGGGGGCTTGCAGCCCCAGCATTTT. It translates to CATSGSWTGGLQPQHF. The V and J genes are TRBV15 and TRBJ1-5, with 11 bases fitting TRBD1. Trimming took 5 bases from V and 7 from J; bases not matched to a gene: 10. This CDR3 is built from 16 residues. Germline CDR1 LNHNV, CDR2 YYDKDF (reference sequence).

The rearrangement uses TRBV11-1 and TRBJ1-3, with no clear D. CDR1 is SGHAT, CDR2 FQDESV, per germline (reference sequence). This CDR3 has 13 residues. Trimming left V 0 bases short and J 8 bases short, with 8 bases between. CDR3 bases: TGTGCCAGCAGCTTAGCCGGGAGCCACACCATATATTTT. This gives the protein CASSLAGSHTIYF. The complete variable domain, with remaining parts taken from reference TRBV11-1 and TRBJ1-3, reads EAEVAQSPRYKITEKSQAVAFWCDPISGHATLYWYRQILGQGPELLVQFQDESVVDDSQLPKDRFSAERLKGVDSTLKIQPAELGDSAMYLCASSLAGSHTIYFGEGSWLTVV.

CDR3 in amino acids: CASSTRQGGCEAFF. CDR3 DNA sequence: TGTGCCAGTAGTACCCGACAGGGGGGATGTGAAGCTTTCTTT. The chain uses TRBV19 and TRBJ1-1; 9 bases are shared with TRBD1. This CDR3 is 14 amino acids long. The junction had 7 bases not matched to a gene; V was cut back by 4 bases and J by 7 bases. CDR1 LNHDA and CDR2 SQIVND come from the germline V gene (reference sequence).

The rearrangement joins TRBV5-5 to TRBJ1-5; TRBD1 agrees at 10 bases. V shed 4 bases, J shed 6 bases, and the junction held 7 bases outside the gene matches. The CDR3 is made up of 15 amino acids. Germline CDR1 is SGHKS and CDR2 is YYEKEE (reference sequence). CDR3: CASSLTGGAAQPQHF. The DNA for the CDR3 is TGTGCCAGCAGCCTGACAGGGGGCGCGGCTCAGCCCCAGCATTTT. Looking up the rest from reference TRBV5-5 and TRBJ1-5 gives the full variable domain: DAGVTQSPTHLIKTRGQQVTLRCSPISGHKSVSWYQQVLGQGPQFIFQYYEKEERGRGNFPDRFSARQFPNYSSELNVNALLLGDSALYLCASSLTGGAAQPQHFGDGTRLSIL.

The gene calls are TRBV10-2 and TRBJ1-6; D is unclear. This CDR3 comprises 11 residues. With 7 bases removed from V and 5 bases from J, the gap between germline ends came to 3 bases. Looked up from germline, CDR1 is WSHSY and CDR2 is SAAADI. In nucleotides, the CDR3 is TGCGCCAGCACAGATAATTCACCCCTCCACTTT. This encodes CASTDNSPLHF.

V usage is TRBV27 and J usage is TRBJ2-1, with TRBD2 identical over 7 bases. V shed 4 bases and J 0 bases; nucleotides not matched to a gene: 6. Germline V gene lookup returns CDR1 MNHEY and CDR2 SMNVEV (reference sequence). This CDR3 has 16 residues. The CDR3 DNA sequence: TGTGCCAGCAGTTCCCCAAGCGGGGCCTCCTACAATGAGCAGTTCTTC. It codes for CASSSPSGASYNEQFF.

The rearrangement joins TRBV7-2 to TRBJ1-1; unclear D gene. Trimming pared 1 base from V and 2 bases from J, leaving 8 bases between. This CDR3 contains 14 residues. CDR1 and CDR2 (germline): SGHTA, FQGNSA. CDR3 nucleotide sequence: TGTGCCAGCAGCTTAGTGTGGCAAAACACTGAAGCTTTCTTT. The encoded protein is CASSLVWQNTEAFF.

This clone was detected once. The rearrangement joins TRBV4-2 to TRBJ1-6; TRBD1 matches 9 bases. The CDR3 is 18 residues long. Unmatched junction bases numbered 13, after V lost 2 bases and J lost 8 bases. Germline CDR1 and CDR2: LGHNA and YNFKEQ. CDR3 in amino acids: CASSQRGKPGQGYSPLHF. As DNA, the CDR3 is TGTGCCAGCAGCCAAAGGGGGAAGCCGGGACAGGGTTATTCACCCCTCCACTTT.

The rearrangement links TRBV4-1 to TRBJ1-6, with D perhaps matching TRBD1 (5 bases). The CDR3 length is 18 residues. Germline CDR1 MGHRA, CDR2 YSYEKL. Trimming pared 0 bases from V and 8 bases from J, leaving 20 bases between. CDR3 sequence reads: CASSQDVRYRSIDSPLHF. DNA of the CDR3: TGCGCCAGCAGCCAAGATGTGCGATACAGGAGTATAGATTCACCCCTCCACTTT.

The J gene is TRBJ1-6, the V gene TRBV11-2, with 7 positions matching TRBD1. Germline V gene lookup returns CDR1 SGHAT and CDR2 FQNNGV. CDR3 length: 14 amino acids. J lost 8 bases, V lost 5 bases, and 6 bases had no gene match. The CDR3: CASSESGGHSPLHF. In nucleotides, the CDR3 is TGTGCCAGCAGCGAATCAGGGGGTCATTCACCCCTCCACTTT.

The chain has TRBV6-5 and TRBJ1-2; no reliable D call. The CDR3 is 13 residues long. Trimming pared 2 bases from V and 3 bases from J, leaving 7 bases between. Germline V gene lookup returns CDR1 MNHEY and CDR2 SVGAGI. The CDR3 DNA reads TGTGCCAGCAGTTACCGGCAGGACTATGGCTACACCTTC. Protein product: CASSYRQDYGYTF.

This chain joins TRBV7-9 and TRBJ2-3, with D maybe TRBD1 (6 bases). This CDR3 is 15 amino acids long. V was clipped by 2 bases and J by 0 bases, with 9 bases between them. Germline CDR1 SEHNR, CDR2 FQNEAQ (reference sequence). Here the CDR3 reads CASSLSTGSTDTQYF. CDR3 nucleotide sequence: TGTGCCAGCAGCTTATCTACAGGGAGCACAGATACGCAGTATTTT.

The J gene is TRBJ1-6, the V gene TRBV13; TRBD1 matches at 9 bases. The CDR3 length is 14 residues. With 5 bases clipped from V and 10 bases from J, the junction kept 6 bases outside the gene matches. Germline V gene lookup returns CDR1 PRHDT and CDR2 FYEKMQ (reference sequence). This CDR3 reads CASSPGQGESPLHF. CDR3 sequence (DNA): TGTGCCAGCAGCCCGGGACAGGGCGAATCACCCCTCCACTTT.

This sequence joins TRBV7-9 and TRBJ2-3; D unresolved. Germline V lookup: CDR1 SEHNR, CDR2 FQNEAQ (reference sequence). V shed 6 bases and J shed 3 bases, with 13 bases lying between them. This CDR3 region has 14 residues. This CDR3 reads CASSPFQETDTQYF. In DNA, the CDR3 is TGTGCCAGCAGTCCATTCCAGGAAACAGATACGCAGTATTTT.

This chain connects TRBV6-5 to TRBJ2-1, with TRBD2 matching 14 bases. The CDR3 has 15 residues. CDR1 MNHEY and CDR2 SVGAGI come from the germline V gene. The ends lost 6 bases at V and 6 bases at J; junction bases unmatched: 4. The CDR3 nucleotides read TGTGCCAGCAGATTGACTAGCGGGGGGGCCAATGAGCAGTTCTTC. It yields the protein CASRLTSGGANEQFF.

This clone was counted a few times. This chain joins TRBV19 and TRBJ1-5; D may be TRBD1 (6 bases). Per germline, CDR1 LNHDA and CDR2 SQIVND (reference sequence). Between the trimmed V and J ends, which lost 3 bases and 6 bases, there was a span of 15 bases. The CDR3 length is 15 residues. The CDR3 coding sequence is TGTGCCAGTAGTATGAGACAGGACAGCGGTCAGCCCCAGCATTTT. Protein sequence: CASSMRQDSGQPQHF.

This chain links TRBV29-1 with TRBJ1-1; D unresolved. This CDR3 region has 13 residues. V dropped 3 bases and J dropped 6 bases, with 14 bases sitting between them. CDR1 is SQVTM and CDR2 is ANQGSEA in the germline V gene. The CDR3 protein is CSVERKEASEAFF. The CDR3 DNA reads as TGCAGCGTTGAGAGGAAGGAGGCGTCTGAAGCTTTCTTT. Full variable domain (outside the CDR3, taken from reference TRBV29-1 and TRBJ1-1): SAVISQKPSRDICQRGTSLTIQCQVDSQVTMMFWYRQQPGQSLTLIATANQGSEATYESGFVIDKFPISRPNLTFSTLTVSNMSPEDSSIYLCSVERKEASEAFFGQGTRLTVV.

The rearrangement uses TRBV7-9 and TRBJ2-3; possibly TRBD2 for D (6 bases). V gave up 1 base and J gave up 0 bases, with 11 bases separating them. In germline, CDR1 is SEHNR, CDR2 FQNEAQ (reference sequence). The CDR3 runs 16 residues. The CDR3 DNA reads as TGTGCCAGCAGCTTAGATCGGGGGACTAGCACAGATACGCAGTATTTT. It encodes CASSLDRGTSTDTQYF.

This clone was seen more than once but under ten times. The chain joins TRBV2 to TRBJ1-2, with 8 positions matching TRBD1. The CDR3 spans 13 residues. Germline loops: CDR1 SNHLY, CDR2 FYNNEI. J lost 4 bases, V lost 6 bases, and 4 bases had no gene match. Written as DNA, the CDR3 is TGTGCCAGCAGGCCAGGACAGGGCTATGGCTACACCTTC. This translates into CASRPGQGYGYTF.

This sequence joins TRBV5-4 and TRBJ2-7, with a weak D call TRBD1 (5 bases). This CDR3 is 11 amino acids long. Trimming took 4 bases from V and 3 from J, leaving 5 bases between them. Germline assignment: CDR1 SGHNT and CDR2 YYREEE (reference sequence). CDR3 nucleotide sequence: TGTGCCAGCAGCAGGGGCTACGAGCAGTACTTC. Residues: CASSRGYEQYF.

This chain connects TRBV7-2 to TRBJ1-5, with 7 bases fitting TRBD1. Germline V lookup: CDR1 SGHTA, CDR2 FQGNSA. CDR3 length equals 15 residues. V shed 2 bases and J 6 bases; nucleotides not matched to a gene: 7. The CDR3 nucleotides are TGTGCCAGCAGCTTAAACGGGCAGGGGGTTCAGCCCCAGCATTTT. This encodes CASSLNGQGVQPQHF. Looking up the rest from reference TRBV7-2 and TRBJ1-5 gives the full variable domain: GAGVSQSPSNKVTEKGKDVELRCDPISGHTALYWYRQSLGQGLEFLIYFQGNSAPDKSGLPSDRFSAERTGGSVSTLTIQRTQQEDSAVYLCASSLNGQGVQPQHFGDGTRLSIL.

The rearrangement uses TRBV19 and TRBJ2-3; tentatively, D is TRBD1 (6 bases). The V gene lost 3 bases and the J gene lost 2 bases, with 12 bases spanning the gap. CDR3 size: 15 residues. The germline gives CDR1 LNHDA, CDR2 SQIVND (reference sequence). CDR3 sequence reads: CASSMTGLYTDTQYF. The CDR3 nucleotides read TGTGCCAGTAGTATGACAGGCCTATACACAGATACGCAGTATTTT.

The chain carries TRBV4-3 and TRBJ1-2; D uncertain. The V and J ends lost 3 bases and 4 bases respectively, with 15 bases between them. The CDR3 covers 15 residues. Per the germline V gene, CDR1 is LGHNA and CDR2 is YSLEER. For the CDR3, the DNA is TGCGCCAGCAGCCATGACTCGGTGCCTTTCTATGGCTACACCTTC. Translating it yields CASSHDSVPFYGYTF.

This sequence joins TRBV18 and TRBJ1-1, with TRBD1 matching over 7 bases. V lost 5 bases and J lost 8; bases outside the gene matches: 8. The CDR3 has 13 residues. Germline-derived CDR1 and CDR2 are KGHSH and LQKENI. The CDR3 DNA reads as TGTGCCAGCTCATCAGACCGGGACAGCGAAGCTTTCTTT. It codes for CASSSDRDSEAFF.

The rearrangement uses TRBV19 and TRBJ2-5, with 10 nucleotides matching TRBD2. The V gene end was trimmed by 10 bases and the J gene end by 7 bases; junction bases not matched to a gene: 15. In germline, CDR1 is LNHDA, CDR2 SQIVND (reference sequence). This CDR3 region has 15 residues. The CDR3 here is CATTTASGGLGTQYF. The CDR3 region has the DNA TGTGCCACAACCACGGCTAGCGGGGGCCTCGGGACCCAGTACTTC.

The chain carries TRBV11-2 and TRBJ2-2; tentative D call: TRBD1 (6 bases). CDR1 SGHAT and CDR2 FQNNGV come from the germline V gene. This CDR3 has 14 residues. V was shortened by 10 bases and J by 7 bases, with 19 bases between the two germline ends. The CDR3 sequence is CATTYPGAVGELFF. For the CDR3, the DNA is TGTGCCACTACGTACCCAGGGGCGGTCGGGGAGCTGTTTTTT.